The 8 T cell receptor beta chains reported below all come from one sample, sequenced in a study of shared clonotypes between healthy human individuals. Repertoires were generated with immunoSEQ multiplex PCR, while TCRdb's copy carries only in-frame clones and drops some. The data show roughly 2.6 million clones, around nine tenths seen once. The source material was naive CD4+ T cells sorted from blood. Subset reported: CD45RA+ positively selected. The receptors shown here come from a man younger than 35 in good health.

CDR3 nucleotides: TGTGCCAGCAACGGACAGGGGCAGGGTCGGCAGTACTTC. It translates to CASNGQGQGRQYF. V and J are TRBV2 and TRBJ2-7; 9 bases are a match to TRBD1. The germline V gene has CDR1 SNHLY and CDR2 FYNNEI. This CDR3 has 13 amino acids. The ends lost 7 bases at V and 9 bases at J; junction bases unmatched: 10.

This chain uses TRBV6-5 with TRBJ2-3, with a possible D match to TRBD2 (6 bases). Germline assignment: CDR1 MNHEY and CDR2 SVGAGI. Deletions cut 6 bases from V and 6 bases from J, with 19 bases between. The CDR3 spans 15 residues. The CDR3 spells CASSPPGRAGDTQYF. In DNA, the CDR3 is TGTGCCAGCAGCCCCCCAGGGCGGGCGGGGGATACGCAGTATTTT.

This rearrangement joins TRBV9 to TRBJ2-5; 10 nucleotides line up with TRBD1. V shed 6 bases and J 5 bases; nucleotides not matched to a gene: 13. This CDR3 comprises 16 residues. The germline gives CDR1 SGDLS, CDR2 YYNGEE. CDR3 nucleotide sequence: TGTGCCAGCAACACCGGACAGGGGGGGATCGCCGAGACCCAGTACTTC. This encodes CASNTGQGGIAETQYF.

The J gene is TRBJ2-2, the V gene TRBV27; D gene uncertain. The germline V and J ends were trimmed by 2 bases and 2 bases, with 21 bases remaining between them. CDR3 size: 19 residues. The germline gives CDR1 MNHEY, CDR2 SMNVEV (reference sequence). The CDR3 bases are TGTGCCAGCAGTTTAAGGATTGCTAAAACCGCCGTAAACACCGGGGAGCTGTTTTTT. Its protein product is CASSLRIAKTAVNTGELFF.

The rearrangement joins TRBV10-3 to TRBJ1-3, with a possible D match to TRBD1 (6 bases). This CDR3 spans 13 amino acids. Germline CDR1 and CDR2: ENHRY and SYGVKD. V shed 3 bases and J shed 8 bases, with 11 bases lying between them. In DNA, the CDR3 is TGTGCCATCAGTGATTTACAGGGTTACACCATATATTTT. The encoded protein is CAISDLQGYTIYF.

The V and J genes are TRBV28 and TRBJ2-2, with 7 bases aligning to TRBD1. The CDR3 is 15 amino acids. V lost 4 bases and J lost 3; bases outside the gene matches: 5. In germline, CDR1 is MDHEN, CDR2 SYDVKM. CDR3 region: CASSSDRRYTGELFF. The CDR3 nucleotides read TGTGCCAGCAGTTCGGACAGGCGATACACCGGGGAGCTGTTTTTT.

The V gene is TRBV5-1, the J gene TRBJ1-1; weak D call: TRBD1 (5 bases). Looked up from germline, CDR1 is SGHRS and CDR2 is YFSETQ. The CDR3 covers 18 residues. Trimming cost V 0 bases and J 0 bases, with 18 bases left between them. In DNA form, the CDR3 reads TGCGCCAGCAGCTTGGACGGGGCATTCCCCCAAATGAACACTGAAGCTTTCTTT. Protein sequence: CASSLDGAFPQMNTEAFF.

This chain links TRBV9 with TRBJ2-1; 11 nucleotides match TRBD2. CDR1 and CDR2 from the germline V gene are SGDLS and YYNGEE. V gave up 4 bases and J gave up 7 bases; unmatched junction bases: 13. The CDR3 totals 17 residues. The CDR3 sequence is CASSPTSGAPPLNEQFF. CDR3 nucleotide sequence: TGTGCCAGCAGCCCGACTAGCGGGGCCCCTCCACTGAATGAGCAGTTCTTC.